This T cell receptor beta chain was recorded in a study of T cell changes during pregnancy in multiple sclerosis. The junction had 8 bases not matched to a gene; V was cut back by 5 bases and J by 4 bases. Germline loops: CDR1 SGHVS, CDR2 FQNEAQ. The CDR3 runs 16 residues. Produced via immunoSEQ multiplex PCR; TCRdb's table is partial and in-frame only. The table lists 100,000 or so clones, 90% to 95% of them singletons, with about 0.9% in the top ten. The rearrangement links TRBV7-8 to TRBJ1-5; 10 bases agree with TRBD1. Here the sequenced sample was peripheral blood, taken before pregnancy. The source of this sequence is a female donor with multiple sclerosis, enrolled in a pregnancy study. In DNA form, the CDR3 reads TGTGCCAGCAGCGACCGACAGGGGGCATGGAATCAGCCCCAGCATTTT. Residues: CASSDRQGAWNQPQHF.